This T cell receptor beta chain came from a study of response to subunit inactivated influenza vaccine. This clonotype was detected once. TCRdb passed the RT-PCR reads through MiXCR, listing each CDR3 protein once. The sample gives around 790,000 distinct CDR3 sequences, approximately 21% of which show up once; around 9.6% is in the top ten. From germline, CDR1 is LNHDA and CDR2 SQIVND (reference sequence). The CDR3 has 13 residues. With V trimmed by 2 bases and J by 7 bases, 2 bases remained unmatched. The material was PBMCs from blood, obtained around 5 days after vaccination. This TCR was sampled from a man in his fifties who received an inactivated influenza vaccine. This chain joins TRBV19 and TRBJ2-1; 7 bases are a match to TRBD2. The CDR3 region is CASSIKAGNEQFF. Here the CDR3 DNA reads TGTGCCAGTAGTATAAAAGCGGGGAATGAGCAGTTCTTC.